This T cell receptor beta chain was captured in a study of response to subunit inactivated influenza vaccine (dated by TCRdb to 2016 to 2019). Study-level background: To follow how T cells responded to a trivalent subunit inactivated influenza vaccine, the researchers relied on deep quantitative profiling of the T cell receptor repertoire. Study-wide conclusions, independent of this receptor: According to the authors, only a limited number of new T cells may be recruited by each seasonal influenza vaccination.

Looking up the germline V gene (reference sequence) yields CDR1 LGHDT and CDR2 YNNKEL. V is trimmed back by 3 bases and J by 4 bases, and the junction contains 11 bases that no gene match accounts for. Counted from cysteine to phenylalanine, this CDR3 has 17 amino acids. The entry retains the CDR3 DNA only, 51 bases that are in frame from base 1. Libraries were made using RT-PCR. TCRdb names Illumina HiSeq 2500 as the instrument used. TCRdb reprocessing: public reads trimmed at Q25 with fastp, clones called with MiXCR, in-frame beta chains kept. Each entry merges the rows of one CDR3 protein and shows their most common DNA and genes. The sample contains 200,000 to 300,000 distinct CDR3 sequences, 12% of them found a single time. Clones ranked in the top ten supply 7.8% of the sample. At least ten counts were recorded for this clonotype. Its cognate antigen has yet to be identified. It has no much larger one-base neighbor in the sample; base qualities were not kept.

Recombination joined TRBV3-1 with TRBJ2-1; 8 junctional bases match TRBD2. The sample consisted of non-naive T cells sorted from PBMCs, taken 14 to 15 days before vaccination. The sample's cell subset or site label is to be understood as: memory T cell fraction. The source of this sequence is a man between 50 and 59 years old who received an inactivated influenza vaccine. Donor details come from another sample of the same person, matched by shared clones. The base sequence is TGTGCCAGCAGCCAGCCCCGGGGGGGGGACTTATACAATGAGCAGTTCTTC. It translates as CASSQPRGGDLYNEQFF.